The source of this TCR beta chain is a study of T cell responses to AZD1222 COVID-19 vaccine. Overall study results and limits: Vaccine-related CD4 TCRs covered spike, predominating at 160-218 and 743-854. Reports say nearly half of spike-specific TCRs go after unmutated variant regions. Sampling that yielded the repertoires occurred only after the peak T cell response.

This clone was seen a single time. Its cognate antigen is unknown. There are 16 residues in the CDR3. V was shortened by 1 base and J by 4 bases, with 16 bases between the two germline ends. Germline-derived CDR1 and CDR2 are SGHDN and FVKESK. TCRdb keeps only in-frame clones here, not all; method: immunoSEQ multiplex PCR. The table records 120,000 or so clones, about 90% of them present only once. The V and J genes are TRBV14 and TRBJ1-2; D is perhaps TRBD1 (5 bases). Sequenced material: peripheral blood, taken on day 0 of MenACWY control vaccination. The TCR was taken from an adult in good health. CDR3 sequence reads: CASSQAQAEGLYGYTF. CDR3 bases: TGTGCCAGCAGCCAAGCCCAGGCCGAGGGGCTCTATGGCTACACCTTC.